One and the same sample provided the 17 T cell receptor beta chains below, sequenced in a study of blood T cell repertoires in COVID-19. The data were produced by immunoSEQ multiplex PCR, yet TCRdb's version contains in-frame clones alone and is incomplete. The sample carries about 400,000 clones, 65% to 90% recorded once. The source material was peripheral blood. These receptors all come from a woman aged 55-69 years with COVID-19, enrolled during active disease.

The chain is built from TRBV29-1 and TRBJ2-1; 9 bases fit TRBD1. Germline assignment: CDR1 SQVTM and CDR2 ANQGSEA. The V and J ends lost 7 bases and 6 bases, in that order; junction bases with no gene match: 4. The CDR3 totals 12 residues. The CDR3 reads CSASTGGNEQFF. In DNA form, the CDR3 reads TGCAGCGCCTCGACAGGGGGCAATGAGCAGTTCTTC.

J is TRBJ1-2 and V is TRBV28, with D perhaps matching TRBD1 (5 bases). The germline CDR1 and CDR2 sequences are MDHEN and SYDVKM. Between the trimmed V and J ends, which lost 6 bases and 5 bases, there was a span of 22 bases. The CDR3 loop spans 16 amino acids. The CDR3 here is CASSNTVAGEPYGYTF. The DNA for the CDR3 is TGTGCCAGCAGCAACACGGTCGCGGGGGAACCTTATGGCTACACCTTC.

The V gene is TRBV7-9, the J gene TRBJ2-5; 7 bases are shared with TRBD1. This CDR3 contains 14 residues. J gave up 5 bases and V 5 bases, and 8 bases lay outside the gene matches. Germline V gives CDR1 SEHNR, CDR2 FQNEAQ (reference sequence). The CDR3, as DNA: TGTGCCAGCAGCCCCCCTGGCAGGGGGGAGACCCAGTACTTC. Its translation is CASSPPGRGETQYF.

J is TRBJ1-5 and V is TRBV19; 9 positions agree with TRBD1. The V gene end was trimmed by 7 bases and the J gene end by 6 bases; junction bases not matched to a gene: 7. The CDR3 covers 14 residues. The V gene's germline CDR1 is LNHDA and CDR2 SQIVND (reference sequence). CDR3: CASTLGQGSQPQHF. The CDR3 DNA reads TGTGCCAGTACCTTGGGACAGGGAAGTCAGCCCCAGCATTTT.

In its sample, this clone was seen a few times. The chain combines TRBV9 with TRBJ2-5; tentative D call: TRBD2 (7 bases). CDR1 and CDR2 from the germline V gene are SGDLS and YYNGEE. V was cut by 4 bases and J by 5 bases, with 21 bases left in between. The CDR3 has 16 amino acids. The CDR3 reads CASSPKGGGARETQYF. DNA for the CDR3: TGTGCCAGCAGCCCCAAGGGGGGGGGCGCGAGGGAGACCCAGTACTTC.

The rearrangement uses TRBV4-1 and TRBJ1-6; the match to TRBD1 covers 7 bases. This CDR3 has 16 amino acids. V gave up 1 base and J gave up 6 bases; unmatched junction bases: 6. From germline, CDR1 is MGHRA and CDR2 YSYEKL. CDR3 nucleotides: TGCGCCAGCAGCCAAGTGGCCGGGACAGCTAATTCACCCCTCCACTTT. It yields the protein CASSQVAGTANSPLHF.

About this clone itself: At the DNA level, this CDR3 is encoded by other sequences in the same sample as well. V is TRBV5-1 and J is TRBJ2-6, with unresolved D. The CDR3 contains 15 residues. V lost 1 base to trimming and J lost 0 bases, with 5 bases between them. The germline CDR1 and CDR2 sequences are SGHRS and YFSETQ. The CDR3 here is CASSLSLSGANVLTF. The CDR3 bases are TGCGCCAGCAGCTTGTCTCTCTCTGGGGCCAACGTCCTGACTTTC.

The count of this clone is one. The chain links TRBV12-5 to TRBJ2-2; D is unclear. The CDR3 has 14 amino acids. From germline, CDR1 is LGHNT and CDR2 FRNRAP. The V end was cut by 1 base, the J end by 7 bases, with 10 bases between. The CDR3 here is CASGLGQAVGELFF. In DNA form, the CDR3 reads TGTGCTAGTGGTTTGGGCCAGGCTGTCGGGGAGCTGTTTTTT.

A few counts support this clone. Other DNA sequences in this sample translate to the same CDR3. The chain couples TRBV6-1 to TRBJ1-2; D may be TRBD1 (5 bases). Trimming removed 2 bases from V and 4 bases from J, with 11 bases in between. Germline-derived CDR1 and CDR2 are MNHNS and SASEGT. This CDR3 region has 14 residues. The CDR3: CASSERRDSYGYTF. The DNA for the CDR3 is TGTGCCAGCAGTGAACGAAGAGACAGCTATGGCTACACCTTC.

This clone was recorded only once. The chain links TRBV19 to TRBJ1-5; D possibly corresponds to TRBD1 (6 bases). Trimming took off 6 bases at V and 5 bases at J, with 14 bases between the two ends. Germline V gene data show CDR1 as LNHDA and CDR2 as SQIVND (reference sequence). CDR3 length: 14 amino acids. This CDR3 reads CASRRGGNDQPQHF. CDR3 bases: TGTGCCAGTAGAAGAGGGGGTAACGATCAGCCCCAGCATTTT.

The V gene is TRBV29-1, the J gene TRBJ1-2; TRBD1 aligns across 7 bases. V gave up 8 bases and J gave up 8 bases; unmatched junction bases: 8. CDR1 and CDR2 (germline): SQVTM, ANQGSEA. There are 11 residues in the CDR3. The CDR3 sequence: CSLGTARGYTF. DNA of the CDR3: TGCAGCCTAGGGACAGCCCGGGGCTACACCTTC.

The V call is TRBV3-1 (or the pseudogene TRBV3-2), the J call TRBJ2-1, with 11 bases that match TRBD2. CDR3 length: 16 residues. CDR1 and CDR2 from the germline V gene are LGHDT and YNNKEL (reference sequence). J gave up 7 bases and V 0 bases, and 5 bases lay outside the gene matches. The CDR3 DNA follows: TGTGCCAGCAGCCAAGATGGGCTAGCGGGGGGTAATGAGCAGTTCTTC. Protein sequence: CASSQDGLAGGNEQFF.

The chain carries TRBV12-3 or TRBV12-4 and TRBJ1-2, with 10 positions matching TRBD1. The CDR3 has 13 residues. V shed 7 bases and J 7 bases; nucleotides not matched to a gene: 6. The CDR3 here is CASTLDRGGGYTF. CDR3 in DNA: TGTGCCAGCACCCTGGACAGGGGGGGTGGCTACACCTTC.

V is TRBV3-1 (or the pseudogene TRBV3-2) and J is TRBJ2-3; TRBD2 matches 12 bases. Germline CDR1 and CDR2: LGHDT and YNNKEL (reference sequence). The CDR3 length is 17 residues. J was trimmed by 0 bases and V by 0 bases; bases with no gene match: 1. CDR3 sequence reads: CASSQDGTSGSTDTQYF. CDR3 in DNA: TGTGCCAGCAGCCAAGATGGGACTAGCGGGAGCACAGATACGCAGTATTTT.

The rearrangement uses TRBV27 and TRBJ1-6; a weak D match, TRBD1 (5 bases). Germline values: CDR1 MNHEY, CDR2 SMNVEV (reference sequence). Trimming removed 9 bases from V and 0 bases from J, with 21 bases in between. The CDR3 loop spans 18 amino acids. CDR3 in amino acids: CASSVWQGGSSYNSPLHF. Written as DNA, the CDR3 is TGTGCCAGTTCGGTATGGCAGGGAGGAAGCTCCTATAATTCACCCCTCCACTTT.

This sequence joins TRBV20-1 and TRBJ2-5; D might be TRBD1 (6 bases). The CDR3 has 13 amino acids. The germline V and J ends were trimmed by 3 bases and 4 bases, with 12 bases remaining between them. CDR1 and CDR2 from the germline V gene are DFQATT and SNEGSKA (reference sequence). The CDR3 coding sequence is TGCAGTGCTAGTGTGGGGGCCATAGAGACCCAGTACTTC. It specifies CSASVGAIETQYF.

V is TRBV27 and J is TRBJ2-7, with TRBD1 matching 8 bases. In germline, CDR1 is MNHEY, CDR2 SMNVEV (reference sequence). CDR3 size: 15 residues. Unmatched junction bases numbered 6, after V lost 2 bases and J lost 3 bases. The CDR3 protein is CASSLGGTGFYEQYF. The CDR3 DNA reads as TGTGCCAGCAGTTTAGGCGGGACAGGTTTCTACGAGCAGTACTTC.